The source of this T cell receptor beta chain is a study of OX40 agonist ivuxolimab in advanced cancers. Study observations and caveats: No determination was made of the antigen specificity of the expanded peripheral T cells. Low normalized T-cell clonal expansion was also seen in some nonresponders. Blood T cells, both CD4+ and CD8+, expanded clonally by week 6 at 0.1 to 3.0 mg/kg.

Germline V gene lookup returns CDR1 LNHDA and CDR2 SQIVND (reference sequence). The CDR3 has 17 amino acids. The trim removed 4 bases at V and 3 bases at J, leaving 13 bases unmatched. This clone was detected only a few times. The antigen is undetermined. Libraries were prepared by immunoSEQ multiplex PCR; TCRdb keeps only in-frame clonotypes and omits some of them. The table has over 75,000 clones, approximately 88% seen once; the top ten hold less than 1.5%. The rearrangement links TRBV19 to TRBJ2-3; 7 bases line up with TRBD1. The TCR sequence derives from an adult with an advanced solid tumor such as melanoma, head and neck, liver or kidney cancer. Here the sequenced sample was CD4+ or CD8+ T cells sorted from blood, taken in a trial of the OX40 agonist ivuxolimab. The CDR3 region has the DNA TGTGCCAGTAGTAAAGGGGGCCAAGGCTCTTTAACAGATACGCAGTATTTT. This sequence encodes CASSKGGQGSLTDTQYF.